One and the same sample provided the 9 T cell receptor beta chains below, sequenced in a study of T cells in Graves' hyperthyroidism and ophthalmopathy. Researchers took RNA transcripts and amplified the TCR beta CDR3 regions from them. HTBI primers were used for first-round RT-PCR of the TCR CDR3. TCRdb ran MiXCR on the multiplex PCR reads and lists one entry per CDR3 protein. The repertoire has approximately 600,000 distinct CDR3 sequences, around 15% of them found once; the top ten carry around 4%. Sequenced: blood. Receptor source: a woman aged 25 to 39 with Graves' hyperthyroidism.

In its sample, this clonotype was seen a few times. This chain links TRBV4-2 with TRBJ1-5; D is undetermined. This CDR3 has 19 amino acids. The germline CDR1 and CDR2 sequences are LGHNA and YNFKEQ. Trimming shortened V by 0 bases and J by 10 bases, and 28 bases separated the two germline ends. The CDR3 sequence is CASSQESLFTAPPISPQHF. In DNA form, the CDR3 reads TGTGCCAGCAGCCAAGAAAGTCTCTTCACCGCCCCTCCAATCAGCCCCCAGCATTTT.

This clonotype was seen a few times. The chain is built from TRBV9 and TRBJ1-2; the D gene is possibly TRBD1 (5 bases). The CDR3 covers 14 residues. Trimming pared 3 bases from V and 4 bases from J, leaving 13 bases between. Germline V CDR1 and CDR2: SGDLS, YYNGEE. The CDR3 DNA sequence: TGTGCCAGCAGCGCTGACAGCTCGGGCTATGGCTACACCTTC. Its protein product is CASSADSSGYGYTF.

This clonotype has a count of ten or more. J is TRBJ2-1 and V is TRBV2; 9 nucleotides agree with TRBD2. The CDR3 totals 15 residues. Per germline, CDR1 SNHLY and CDR2 FYNNEI. Trimming removed 7 bases from V and 4 bases from J; junction bases left unmatched: 8. CDR3: CASKGELAGYNEQFF. CDR3 nucleotides: TGTGCCAGCAAGGGAGAACTAGCGGGTTACAATGAGCAGTTCTTC.

The chain carries TRBV28 and TRBJ1-2; D gene ambiguous. Germline CDR1 MDHEN, CDR2 SYDVKM. The CDR3 has 12 residues. Between the trimmed V and J ends, which lost 5 bases and 11 bases, there was a span of 15 bases. CDR3 in DNA: TGTGCCAGCAGTCAAGGGTTCGGTGGGTACACCTTC. As protein: CASSQGFGGYTF.

This clonotype was observed a handful of times. V usage is TRBV6-1 and J usage is TRBJ2-7, with D perhaps matching TRBD1 or TRBD2 (5 bases each). Per the germline V gene, CDR1 is MNHNS and CDR2 is SASEGT. This CDR3 is 14 amino acids long. Trimming cost V 10 bases and J 6 bases, with 22 bases left between them. DNA of the CDR3: TGTGCCAACCCGGCCGGGGCTACGTGGGGCGAGCAGTACTTC. The encoded protein is CANPAGATWGEQYF.

This clonotype was detected a few times. The junction and the germline gene differ at one end; a read error may be behind it. V and J are TRBV6-1 and TRBJ2-7, with D possibly called TRBD1 or TRBD2 (6 bases each). The length of the CDR3 is 13 residues. From germline, CDR1 is MNHNS and CDR2 SASEGT. The CDR3 DNA reads as TGTGCCAGCAGAGAAGAGGGGGGCGGCGAGCAGTACTTC. This codes for CASREEGGGEQYF.

This clonotype appeared many times. The chain links TRBV20-1 to TRBJ1-1, with D uncertain. This CDR3 region has 13 residues. Germline CDR1 reads DFQATT; CDR2 reads SNEGSKA (reference sequence). The V end was cut by 3 bases, the J end by 10 bases, with 18 bases between. The CDR3 nucleotides are TGCAGTGCTAGCAGTCTTCACCTATGGGGAGCTTTCTTT. Translated, it gives CSASSLHLWGAFF.

This clonotype was seen many times. This chain joins TRBV11-2 and TRBJ2-7; 11 bases map to TRBD2. Germline trimming cut 5 bases from V and 0 bases from J; bases unmatched to any gene: 12. This CDR3 comprises 18 residues. Germline lookup yields CDR1 SGHAT and CDR2 FQNNGV. Written as DNA, the CDR3 is TGTGCCAGCAGCAGACATCCGGGACTAGCGGCCGTCTCCTACGAGCAGTACTTC. Its protein is CASSRHPGLAAVSYEQYF.

This clonotype was seen ten or more times. This chain links TRBV7-9 with TRBJ2-7; no definite D call. The V end lost 0 bases, the J end lost 2 bases, and 8 bases lay between the germline ends. Looked up from germline, CDR1 is SEHNR and CDR2 is FQNEAQ (reference sequence). The CDR3 is made up of 14 amino acids. CDR3 DNA: TGTGCCAGCAGCTTAGCGGGCAAGACCTACGAGCAGTACTTC. It is translated as CASSLAGKTYEQYF.